These 2 T cell receptor beta chains share one sample of origin, sequenced in a study of cytomegalovirus exposure and HLA in healthy donors. A multiplex PCR was run with 60 Vbeta primers and 13 Jbeta primers. Assay used: immunoSEQ multiplex PCR; TCRdb lists only in-frame clones, some missing. This table has about 120,000 clones, roughly 80% appearing once. The specimen sequenced was PBMCs. These receptors came from a man aged 25-45 years in good health and CMV-seronegative.

As to this clone: Germline is not matched at one junction end, which may reflect a read error. The rearrangement uses TRBV6-1 and TRBJ2-4, with D possibly matching TRBD1 (7 bases). The CDR3 covers 15 residues. Germline V lookup: CDR1 MNHNS, CDR2 SASEGT. The CDR3 loop is CASSGQQGRQNSQYF. As DNA, the CDR3 is TGTGCCAGCAGTGGACAACAGGGGAGGCAAAACAGTCAGTACTTC.

The J gene is TRBJ1-1, the V gene TRBV10-3, with 11 bases matching TRBD1. J lost 1 base, V lost 0 bases, and 7 bases had no gene match. Per the germline V gene, CDR1 is ENHRY and CDR2 is SYGVKD. This CDR3 contains 18 residues. The CDR3, as DNA: TGTGCCATCAGTGAGTCTCGCGGACAGGGGGCGAGGAACACTGAAGCTTTCTTT. It yields the protein CAISESRGQGARNTEAFF.